The rows below give T cell receptor beta chains drawn from one sample of a study of Tregs in tolerant kidney transplant recipients. Libraries were prepared by immunoSEQ multiplex PCR; TCRdb keeps only in-frame clonotypes and omits some of them. The sample holds under 20,000 clones, 75% to 85% seen once. The sample taken for sequencing was Tregs from blood. The source is a human donor in good health. Both conserved end residues are part of each CDR3. Fields, in order: V gene, clone size, D gene, J gene, CDR3 length, CDR3 protein, CDR3 DNA. The D gene is left open where the match is weak. Clone size is given for some rows only: seen once, a few or many times, or a class if the clone is expanded.

TRBV7-9	.	.	TRBJ1-5	11	CASSLGGVWHF	TGTGCCAGCAGCCTCGGGGGGGTTTGGCATTTT
TRBV27	.	.	TRBJ2-1	14	CASSFYGSYNEQFF	TGTGCCAGCAGTTTCTACGGCTCCTACAATGAGCAGTTCTTC
TRBV19	.	TRBD1	TRBJ1-4	15	CASSIGQGEGEKLFF	TGTGCCAGTAGTATAGGCCAGGGGGAGGGTGAAAAACTGTTTTTT
TRBV5-1	.	TRBD2	TRBJ2-7	15	CASSFSSGIGYEQYF	TGCGCCAGCAGCTTTTCTAGCGGGATAGGGTACGAGCAGTACTTC
TRBV10-3	.	TRBD2	TRBJ2-7	13	CASQLAGSYEQYF	TGTGCCAGCCAACTAGCGGGGTCCTACGAGCAGTACTTC
TRBV7-2	.	TRBD2	TRBJ2-7	15	CASSRTSGGSYEQYF	TGTGCCAGCAGCCGGACTAGCGGGGGATCCTACGAGCAGTACTTC
TRBV18	.	.	TRBJ2-7	15	CASSPGRGNSYEQYF	TGTGCCAGCTCACCAGGCAGGGGCAATTCCTACGAGCAGTACTTC
TRBV7-8	.	.	TRBJ2-5	16	CASSLVGASSVETQYF	TGTGCCAGCAGCTTAGTAGGGGCTAGCAGTGTGGAGACCCAGTACTTC
TRBV7-6	.	.	TRBJ2-1	15	CASSLQPGFYNEQFF	TGTGCCAGCAGCTTACAACCAGGGTTCTACAATGAGCAGTTCTTC
TRBV7-2	.	.	TRBJ2-3	15	CASSFDSLGTDTQYF	TGTGCCAGCAGCTTCGACTCCCTCGGCACAGATACGCAGTATTTT
TRBV28	.	.	TRBJ2-3	12	CASQQVTDTQYF	TGTGCCAGTCAACAGGTCACAGATACGCAGTATTTT
TRBV7-6	.	.	TRBJ2-2	14	CASSLGSSFGELFF	TGTGCCAGCAGCTTAGGAAGTAGTTTCGGGGAGCTGTTTTTT
TRBV6-5	.	TRBD2	TRBJ2-5	15	CASSWRAGLRETQYF	TGTGCCAGCAGTTGGCGAGCGGGATTACGAGAGACCCAGTACTTC
TRBV19	few	TRBD2	TRBJ2-7	13	CASAGGRTYEQYF	TGTGCCAGTGCGGGCGGGAGAACCTACGAGCAGTACTTC
TRBV7-8	medium-sized	.	TRBJ2-5	11	CASSRAQTQYF	TGTGCCAGCAGCAGGGCTCAGACCCAGTACTTC
TRBV18	.	TRBD2	TRBJ2-7	15	CASSPPGLAGEEQYF	TGTGCCAGCTCACCCCCGGGACTAGCGGGAGAGGAGCAGTACTTC